This paragraph covers one T cell receptor (beta chain) sequence. No antigen is known for it. The source of the sample is a study of cytomegalovirus exposure and HLA in healthy donors. Looking at the study overall: An early data release held 79 million or so unique TCRs from HLA-typed donors.

The CDR3 runs 15 residues. The V end lost 6 bases, the J end lost 9 bases, and 20 bases lay between the germline ends. Per germline, CDR1 MNHEY and CDR2 SVGAGI. Overall study results and limits: Previously analyzed data showed that most TCR beta V segments were productive at a frequency of about 87% or about 30%. In a later analysis, V- and J-gene trimming of beta chains associated with a DCLRE1C missense variant, replicated independently. Roughly uniform depth of sequencing across donors was assumed in presence/absence analyses.

In the PCR, 60 Vbeta and 13 Jbeta primers were used. Sequenced by immunoSEQ multiplex PCR; TCRdb stores in-frame clones only, minus some. Counted here are 82,000 or so clones, roughly 74% occurring once; the ten biggest clones make up over 5%. The chain employs TRBV6-5 and TRBJ2-2; maybe TRBD2 (6 bases). Sample: PBMCs. The source of this sequence is a woman in her forties or fifties in good health and CMV-seropositive. CDR3: CASRGGSEGFRELFF. DNA for the CDR3: TGTGCCAGCAGAGGAGGGTCCGAAGGGTTCCGGGAGCTGTTTTTT.